These 27 T cell receptor beta chains share one sample of origin, sequenced in a study of cytomegalovirus exposure and HLA in healthy donors. Measured with immunoSEQ multiplex PCR; TCRdb has only the in-frame clones, and not every one. The table has approximately 110,000 clones, just under 95% seen once. Specimen: PBMCs. The receptors derive from a woman between 18 and 29 years old in good health and CMV-seronegative.

The J gene is TRBJ2-5, the V gene TRBV7-6; 8 bases align to TRBD2. The trim removed 3 bases at V and 3 bases at J, leaving 0 bases unmatched. The CDR3 is 13 residues long. Germline V gives CDR1 SGHVS, CDR2 FNYEAQ. The CDR3 DNA reads TGTGCCAGCAGCTTCGGGGGGGAAGAGACCCAGTACTTC. This gives the protein CASSFGGEETQYF.

The chain employs TRBV5-1 and TRBJ2-1, with TRBD1 as a possible D gene (5 bases). The CDR3 loop spans 14 amino acids. V was pared by 3 bases and J by 7 bases, with 14 bases between. CDR1 SGHRS and CDR2 YFSETQ come from the germline V gene. The chain's CDR3 is CASSWQGGSNEQFF. The DNA for the CDR3 is TGCGCCAGCAGCTGGCAGGGTGGATCTAATGAGCAGTTCTTC.

This clone has only a few counts. This rearrangement joins TRBV7-3 to TRBJ2-2; D might be TRBD2 (6 bases). CDR1 is SGHTA and CDR2 is FQGTGA in the germline V gene. Trimming removed 6 bases from V and 7 bases from J, with 15 bases in between. This CDR3 spans 14 amino acids. CDR3 sequence reads: CASSPSRGNGELFF. The CDR3 bases are TGTGCCAGCAGTCCCTCTCGGGGGAACGGGGAGCTGTTTTTT.

This chain joins TRBV5-4 and TRBJ2-7, with TRBD1 as a possible D gene (7 bases). V lost 4 bases and J 5 bases, leaving 13 bases between the germline ends. This CDR3 contains 13 residues. Germline-derived CDR1 and CDR2 are SGHNT and YYREEE (reference sequence). The DNA for the CDR3 is TGTGCCAGCAGCCCCAGGGGGGCGAACGAGCAGTACTTC. Translating gives CASSPRGANEQYF.

The chain combines TRBV9 with TRBJ2-1; the D is unclear. CDR3 length equals 15 residues. Germline V gene data show CDR1 as SGDLS and CDR2 as YYNGEE. V lost 1 base to trimming and J lost 0 bases, with 8 bases between them. The CDR3 reads CASSVNPSSYNEQFF. The CDR3 DNA reads TGTGCCAGCAGCGTAAATCCTAGCTCCTACAATGAGCAGTTCTTC.

This chain joins TRBV11-2 and TRBJ2-1; possibly TRBD1 for D (5 bases). This CDR3 region has 15 residues. V was clipped by 1 base and J by 8 bases, with 15 bases between them. Germline V gene lookup returns CDR1 SGHAT and CDR2 FQNNGV. The CDR3 DNA reads as TGTGCCAGCAGCTTAGCGCGTCAGGGTTTCTATGAGCAGTTCTTC. It yields the protein CASSLARQGFYEQFF.

V gene TRBV10-3 combines with J gene TRBJ2-7; maybe TRBD2 (7 bases). This CDR3 has 14 amino acids. V gave up 8 bases and J gave up 2 bases, with 16 bases separating them. The germline V gene has CDR1 ENHRY and CDR2 SYGVKD. Written as DNA, the CDR3 is TGTGCCATCGGGGGGGCCCGGGGCACCTACGAGCAGTACTTC. Translated, it gives CAIGGARGTYEQYF.

This clone has just one count. This chain joins TRBV9 and TRBJ2-6, with TRBD1 matching over 10 bases. The V segment lost 4 bases and the J segment 3 bases; nucleotides outside the gene matches: 7. Germline V gives CDR1 SGDLS, CDR2 YYNGEE. The length of the CDR3 is 17 residues. In DNA, the CDR3 is TGTGCCAGCAGCTCCAGACAGGGGGCGAGTGGGGCCAACGTCCTGACTTTC. This codes for CASSSRQGASGANVLTF.

The chain carries TRBV6-5 and TRBJ2-7; TRBD1 might be the D (7 bases). Trimming cost V 6 bases and J 1 base, with 16 bases left between them. Germline lookup yields CDR1 MNHEY and CDR2 SVGAGI. This CDR3 contains 15 residues. CDR3: CASRRGTDFSYEQYF. The CDR3 nucleotides read TGTGCCAGCAGACGCGGGACAGACTTTTCCTACGAGCAGTACTTC.

The chain recombines TRBV28 with TRBJ1-3, with D perhaps TRBD1 (6 bases). V was clipped by 2 bases and J by 0 bases, with 11 bases between them. There are 16 residues in the CDR3. Looked up from germline, CDR1 is MDHEN and CDR2 is SYDVKM. This CDR3 reads CASSLPGQNSGNTIYF. Here the CDR3 DNA reads TGTGCCAGCAGTTTACCCGGACAGAACTCTGGAAACACCATATATTTT.

The chain joins TRBV30 to TRBJ2-4, with 8 positions matching TRBD2. V lost 3 bases and J lost 8; bases outside the gene matches: 6. This CDR3 has 13 amino acids. Germline-derived CDR1 and CDR2 are GTSNPN and SVGIG (reference sequence). CDR3 in DNA: TGTGCCTGGAGGCAGTCGGGACTAGACATTCAGTACTTC. Translated, it gives CAWRQSGLDIQYF.

The rearrangement joins TRBV6-5 to TRBJ2-5; D call uncertain. The CDR3 is made up of 14 amino acids. V was trimmed by 2 bases and J by 6 bases, leaving 13 bases between them. Per the germline V gene, CDR1 is MNHEY and CDR2 is SVGAGI. The CDR3 nucleotides are TGTGCCAGCAGTTACGCTGGGCCGCCGAAGACCCAGTACTTC. Its translation is CASSYAGPPKTQYF.

The chain joins TRBV30 to TRBJ1-2; D unresolved. The germline V and J ends were trimmed by 0 bases and 8 bases, with 13 bases remaining between them. Germline values: CDR1 GTSNPN, CDR2 SVGIG (reference sequence). The CDR3 spans 13 residues. The chain's CDR3 is CAWSVNNPYGYTF. CDR3 DNA: TGTGCCTGGAGTGTAAACAACCCTTACGGCTACACCTTC.

The chain joins TRBV2 to TRBJ2-1; maybe TRBD2 (5 bases). Germline-derived CDR1 and CDR2 are SNHLY and FYNNEI. CDR3 length: 14 amino acids. V was cut by 11 bases and J by 7 bases, with 21 bases left in between. DNA of the CDR3: TGTGCCCTTAAGGCGAGGGCTCCGAGGAATGAGCAGTTCTTC. This sequence encodes CALKARAPRNEQFF.

The rearrangement uses TRBV5-1 and TRBJ1-4, with 9 positions matching TRBD1. Germline CDR1 is SGHRS and CDR2 is YFSETQ. Unmatched junction bases numbered 1, after V lost 5 bases and J lost 5 bases. The CDR3 loop spans 13 amino acids. Here the CDR3 DNA reads TGCGCCAGCAGTACAGGGGGCAATGAAAAACTGTTTTTT. Its translation is CASSTGGNEKLFF.

This chain links TRBV5-1 with TRBJ2-1, with D hard to call. Germline loops: CDR1 SGHRS, CDR2 YFSETQ. This CDR3 contains 13 residues. Trimming stripped 0 bases from V and 12 bases from J, with 13 bases between. CDR3 coding DNA: TGCGCCAGCAGCTTGGCCGACGACGAGGTGCAGTTCTTC. As protein: CASSLADDEVQFF.

J is TRBJ2-1 and V is TRBV2; possible D gene TRBD2, 6 bases. The V gene lost 7 bases and the J gene lost 7 bases, with 14 bases spanning the gap. CDR3 length: 13 amino acids. Germline V gives CDR1 SNHLY, CDR2 FYNNEI. For the CDR3, the DNA is TGTGCCAGCACGTGGGGTGCGGGGAATGAGCAGTTCTTC. It specifies CASTWGAGNEQFF.

The genes are TRBV7-3 and TRBJ2-1; TRBD2 aligns across 8 bases. The junction had 15 bases not matched to a gene; V was cut back by 5 bases and J by 9 bases. The CDR3 is made up of 16 amino acids. The germline CDR1 and CDR2 sequences are SGHTA and FQGTGA. This CDR3 reads CASSPPPHGGASEQFF. CDR3 coding DNA: TGTGCCAGCAGCCCCCCCCCTCACGGGGGGGCGAGTGAGCAGTTCTTC.

The chain has TRBV7-9 and TRBJ2-1; 10 bases match TRBD2. V trimming: 2 bases; J trimming: 2 bases; junction bases outside the gene matches: 6. Germline-derived CDR1 and CDR2 are SEHNR and FQNEAQ (reference sequence). The CDR3 consists of 17 residues. CDR3 in DNA: TGTGCCAGCAGCTTAACGAGACTAGCGGGTCCCTACAATGAGCAGTTCTTC. As protein: CASSLTRLAGPYNEQFF.

The chain couples TRBV28 to TRBJ2-4, with TRBD1 matching 7 bases. This CDR3 spans 12 amino acids. V shed 7 bases, J shed 9 bases, and the junction held 6 bases outside the gene matches. From germline, CDR1 is MDHEN and CDR2 SYDVKM. The CDR3 loop is CASTNRGFIQYF. The DNA of the CDR3 is TGTGCCAGCACCAACAGGGGATTCATTCAGTACTTC.

The chain is built from TRBV6-1 and TRBJ2-2; a weak D match, TRBD2 (7 bases). V was shortened by 8 bases and J by 7 bases, with 11 bases between the two germline ends. Germline V gene sequence: CDR1 MNHNS, CDR2 SASEGT. CDR3 length: 12 residues. The CDR3 loop is CASGGAGGELFF. DNA of the CDR3: TGTGCCAGCGGGGGGGCGGGCGGGGAGCTGTTTTTT.

V and J are TRBV6-1 and TRBJ1-6; D might be TRBD1 (6 bases). Germline V gene sequence: CDR1 MNHNS, CDR2 SASEGT. V lost 6 bases to trimming and J lost 4 bases, with 10 bases between them. The CDR3 length is 14 residues. The CDR3 spells CASSLGHYNSPLHF. In DNA form, the CDR3 reads TGTGCCAGCAGCTTGGGACATTATAATTCACCCCTCCACTTT.

V is TRBV18 and J is TRBJ1-2; TRBD1 might be the D (6 bases). The CDR3 spans 14 residues. V was cut by 6 bases and J by 6 bases, with 17 bases left in between. CDR1 and CDR2 (germline): KGHSH, LQKENI. CDR3 in DNA: TGTGCCAGCTCCCCTGGACAGTCCGGGGATGGCTACACCTTC. Its translation: CASSPGQSGDGYTF.

V usage is TRBV28 and J usage is TRBJ1-2; 9 nucleotides line up with TRBD1. Germline V lookup: CDR1 MDHEN, CDR2 SYDVKM. The CDR3 sequence is 15 residues long. V shed 0 bases, J shed 7 bases, and the junction held 6 bases outside the gene matches. CDR3 DNA sequence: TGTGCCAGCAGTTTATGGGGGACAGGGAATAGTGGCTACACCTTC. Encoded protein: CASSLWGTGNSGYTF.

J is TRBJ1-1 and V is TRBV6-6, with a tentative D call TRBD1 (5 bases). Germline-derived CDR1 and CDR2 are MNHNY and SVGAGI (reference sequence). CDR3 size: 12 residues. V was trimmed by 8 bases and J by 2 bases, leaving 9 bases between them. The CDR3 sequence is CASRGSNTEAFF. The CDR3 nucleotides are TGTGCCAGCCGGGGGAGCAACACTGAAGCTTTCTTT.

CDR3 nucleotide sequence: TGTGCCAGTAGTATTTGGGGGGGTAACTATGGCTACACCTTC. Encoded protein: CASSIWGGNYGYTF. This chain connects TRBV19 to TRBJ1-2; a weak D match, TRBD1 (5 bases). The V and J ends lost 3 bases and 1 base respectively, with 9 bases between them. Germline V gene sequence: CDR1 LNHDA, CDR2 SQIVND (reference sequence). The CDR3 spans 14 residues.

Only one count was recorded for this clone. The chain joins TRBV2 to TRBJ2-3; a possible D gene is TRBD2 (5 bases). Germline assignment: CDR1 SNHLY and CDR2 FYNNEI. There are 13 residues in the CDR3. Trimming pared 8 bases from V and 2 bases from J, leaving 11 bases between. The CDR3 is CASRRAYTDTQYF. DNA for the CDR3: TGTGCCAGCCGGCGGGCCTACACAGATACGCAGTATTTT.